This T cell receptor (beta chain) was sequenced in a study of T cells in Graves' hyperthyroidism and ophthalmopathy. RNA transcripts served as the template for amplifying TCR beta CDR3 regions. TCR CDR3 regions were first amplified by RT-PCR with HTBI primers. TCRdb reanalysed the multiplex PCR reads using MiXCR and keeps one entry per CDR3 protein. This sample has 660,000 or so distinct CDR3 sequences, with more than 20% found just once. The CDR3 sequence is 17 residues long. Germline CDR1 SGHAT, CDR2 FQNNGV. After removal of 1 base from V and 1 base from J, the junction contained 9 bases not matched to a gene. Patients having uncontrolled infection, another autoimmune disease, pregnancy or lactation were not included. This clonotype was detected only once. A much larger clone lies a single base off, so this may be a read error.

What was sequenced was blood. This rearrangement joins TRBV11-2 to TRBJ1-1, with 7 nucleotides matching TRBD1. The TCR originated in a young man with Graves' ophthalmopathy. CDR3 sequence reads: CASSLAKLDRPNTEAFF. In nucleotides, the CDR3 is TGTGCCAGCAGCTTAGCCAAGTTGGACAGGCCGAACACTGAAGCTTTCTTT.